The 22 T cell receptor beta chains listed next were all sequenced from one sample in a study of blood T cell repertoires in COVID-19. TCRdb keeps only in-frame clones here, not all; method: immunoSEQ multiplex PCR. The data contain roughly 430,000 clones, roughly 86% of them seen just once; the ten biggest clones take up approximately 2%. Sequences were obtained from PBMCs or T cells enriched from blood (not recorded which). The source of these receptors is a woman between 35 and 50 years old with acute COVID-19.

Of note for this clone: Different DNA sequences within this sample yield the same CDR3. The rearrangement uses TRBV11-2 and TRBJ1-3; D is uncertain. The length of the CDR3 is 14 residues. The germline V gene has CDR1 SGHAT and CDR2 FQNNGV. Trimming removed 0 bases at V and 4 bases at J, with 7 bases between. The CDR3 loop is CASSLDSAGNTIYF. In nucleotides, the CDR3 is TGTGCCAGCAGCTTAGATAGTGCGGGAAACACCATATATTTT.

The chain employs TRBV4-2 and TRBJ2-7; tentatively, D is TRBD2 (6 bases). The germline V and J ends were trimmed by 0 bases and 6 bases, with 15 bases remaining between them. CDR3 length equals 15 residues. From germline, CDR1 is LGHNA and CDR2 YNFKEQ. In nucleotides, the CDR3 is TGTGCCAGCAGCCAAGACCCACTAGCAGTGGGCGAGCAGTACTTC. This gives the protein CASSQDPLAVGEQYF.

V and J are TRBV3-1 (or the pseudogene TRBV3-2) and TRBJ1-1; D call uncertain. The CDR3 contains 15 residues. Germline V gene sequence: CDR1 LGHDT, CDR2 YNNKEL (reference sequence). V was clipped by 0 bases and J by 11 bases, with 19 bases between them. CDR3 in DNA: TGTGCCAGCAGCCAAGATAGTGACTTCTACGCGGTTGCTTTCTTT. It specifies CASSQDSDFYAVAFF.

Written as DNA, the CDR3 is TGCGCCAGCAGCTTGCGAGTGGACAGGGGGCGTCATGAGCAGTTCTTC. Residues: CASSLRVDRGRHEQFF. This chain joins TRBV5-1 and TRBJ2-1, with 11 bases that match TRBD1. Losses at the gene ends were 1 base for V and 8 bases for J; bases not matched to a gene: 8. The CDR3 totals 16 residues. Looked up from germline, CDR1 is SGHRS and CDR2 is YFSETQ.

This clone has just one count. The V and J genes are TRBV24-1 and TRBJ2-3; D is ambiguous. The CDR3 is 19 amino acids. Trimming removed 1 base at V and 0 bases at J, with 19 bases between. CDR1 and CDR2 (germline): KGHDR, SFDVKD. The CDR3 DNA reads TGTGCCACCAGTGATTTTTATAGGCCAGGTCAAAACAGCACAGATACGCAGTATTTT. Translation: CATSDFYRPGQNSTDTQYF.

The gene calls are TRBV19 and TRBJ1-1; 8 positions match TRBD1. The J segment lost 3 bases and the V segment lost 7 bases, leaving 4 bases of the junction unmatched. Germline V CDR1 and CDR2: LNHDA, SQIVND (reference sequence). The CDR3 is 13 amino acids. The CDR3 DNA sequence: TGTGCCAGTAATGCCAGGGGGCACACTGAAGCTTTCTTT. Amino acids: CASNARGHTEAFF.

This chain connects TRBV6-5 to TRBJ1-1, with TRBD1 as a possible D gene (5 bases). The V end lost 10 bases, the J end lost 3 bases, and 15 bases lay between the germline ends. This CDR3 spans 13 amino acids. The germline CDR1 and CDR2 sequences are MNHEY and SVGAGI. The CDR3 region has the DNA TGTGCCACCTCAGGGAGGAAGGACACTGAAGCTTTCTTT. This encodes CATSGRKDTEAFF.

The gene calls are TRBV5-6 and TRBJ2-3; 7 bases are shared with TRBD2. The J segment lost 0 bases and the V segment lost 0 bases, leaving 4 bases of the junction unmatched. The CDR3 extends over 16 amino acids. Germline CDR1 is SGHDT and CDR2 is YYEEEE. The CDR3 DNA is TGTGCCAGCAGCTTGGTGGCTAGCGGTAGCACAGATACGCAGTATTTT. It is translated as CASSLVASGSTDTQYF.

The rearrangement uses TRBV19 and TRBJ2-3, with a weak D call TRBD1 (7 bases). V gave up 4 bases and J gave up 0 bases, with 11 bases separating them. The CDR3 length is 15 residues. Germline V gives CDR1 LNHDA, CDR2 SQIVND (reference sequence). The DNA of the CDR3 is TGTGCCAGTAGTAACAGGGGAGGCAGCACAGATACGCAGTATTTT. This gives the protein CASSNRGGSTDTQYF.

The J gene is TRBJ2-1, the V gene TRBV5-4; a weak D match, TRBD1 (6 bases). Trimming took off 3 bases at V and 0 bases at J, with 10 bases between the two ends. CDR3 length equals 15 residues. Germline V CDR1 and CDR2: SGHNT, YYREEE (reference sequence). The CDR3 sequence: CASSSQGSSYNEQFF. The CDR3 region has the DNA TGTGCCAGCAGCTCCCAGGGGAGCTCCTACAATGAGCAGTTCTTC. The full variable domain, with the rest looked up from reference TRBV5-4 and TRBJ2-1, is ETGVTQSPTHLIKTRGQQVTLRCSSQSGHNTVSWYQQALGQGPQFIFQYYREEENGRGNFPPRFSGLQFPNYSSELNVNALELDDSALYLCASSSQGSSYNEQFFGPGTRLTVL.

This sequence joins TRBV3-1 (or the pseudogene TRBV3-2) and TRBJ2-7, with unresolved D. Trimming left V 5 bases short and J 3 bases short, with 5 bases between. CDR1 and CDR2 (germline): LGHDT, YNNKEL (reference sequence). This CDR3 is built from 11 residues. DNA for the CDR3: TGTGCCAGCAGCATAAACTACGAGCAGTACTTC. Translating it yields CASSINYEQYF.

The V call is TRBV5-5, the J call TRBJ1-2; no firm D call. In germline, CDR1 is SGHKS, CDR2 YYEKEE (reference sequence). Trimming removed 0 bases at V and 0 bases at J, with 9 bases between. This CDR3 contains 15 residues. CDR3 coding DNA: TGTGCCAGCAGCTTGGTGGGCAGAGCTAACTATGGCTACACCTTC. Its translation is CASSLVGRANYGYTF.

The chain couples TRBV6-5 to TRBJ1-2; weak D call: TRBD1 (5 bases). This CDR3 spans 14 amino acids. Germline CDR1 MNHEY, CDR2 SVGAGI. V lost 10 bases and J lost 4, with 19 bases in between. In DNA, the CDR3 is TGTGCCACCGTGGAAATGACAGCCCGCTATGGCTACACCTTC. Amino acid sequence: CATVEMTARYGYTF.

This clone has only one observation. This rearrangement joins TRBV3-1 (or the pseudogene TRBV3-2) to TRBJ2-1; 12 bases are shared with TRBD2. The CDR3 loop spans 17 amino acids. V trimming: 0 bases; J trimming: 4 bases; junction bases outside the gene matches: 4. CDR1 LGHDT and CDR2 YNNKEL come from the germline V gene (reference sequence). The CDR3 is CASSQDLAGGPYNEQFF. Written as DNA, the CDR3 is TGTGCCAGCAGCCAAGACCTAGCGGGGGGGCCTTACAATGAGCAGTTCTTC.

There are a few counts of this clone. The chain has TRBV7-9 and TRBJ1-2; perhaps TRBD1 as D (5 bases). The CDR3 has 16 residues. The ends were cut back, 3 bases at V and 1 base at J, with 15 bases in the middle. Germline CDR1 is SEHNR and CDR2 is FQNEAQ (reference sequence). The CDR3 nucleotides are TGTGCCAGCAGCTTGCCCCTTACAGGCGGTAACTATGGCTACACCTTC. Translating gives CASSLPLTGGNYGYTF.

CDR3 residues: CASSTQGEKEKLFF. The CDR3 DNA reads as TGTGCCAGCTCAACACAGGGAGAGAAGGAAAAACTGTTTTTT. The V gene is TRBV18, the J gene TRBJ1-4; D is possibly TRBD1 (6 bases). In germline, CDR1 is KGHSH, CDR2 LQKENI. The V end was cut by 5 bases, the J end by 8 bases, with 15 bases between. CDR3 length: 14 residues.

V is TRBV7-2 and J is TRBJ1-3; 9 positions match TRBD1. After removal of 6 bases from V and 8 bases from J, the junction contained 5 bases not matched to a gene. The CDR3 length is 13 residues. Germline assignment: CDR1 SGHTA and CDR2 FQGNSA. CDR3: CASRGQGEDTIYF. The CDR3 DNA sequence: TGTGCCAGCAGGGGACAGGGAGAGGACACCATATATTTT.

The chain is built from TRBV4-2 and TRBJ1-5; no clear D. The germline V and J ends were trimmed by 3 bases and 1 base, with 10 bases remaining between them. Germline V lookup: CDR1 LGHNA, CDR2 YNFKEQ. The CDR3 runs to 15 residues. CDR3 coding DNA: TGTGCCAGCAGCCAGGAACGGGGAAGCAATCAGCCCCAGCATTTT. Translating gives CASSQERGSNQPQHF.

The V call is TRBV7-8, the J call TRBJ2-5; a possible D gene is TRBD1 (6 bases). Germline V gene sequence: CDR1 SGHVS, CDR2 FQNEAQ. Trimming removed 7 bases at V and 5 bases at J, with 11 bases between. The CDR3 is 12 residues long. In nucleotides, the CDR3 is TGTGCCAGCATGCGGACAGTCGAGACCCAGTACTTC. Translating gives CASMRTVETQYF.

J is TRBJ2-7 and V is TRBV2, with D tentatively TRBD2 (5 bases). The CDR3 is made up of 13 amino acids. The germline V gene encodes CDR1 SNHLY and CDR2 FYNNEI. The ends were cut back, 8 bases at V and 6 bases at J, with 17 bases in the middle. For the CDR3, the DNA is TGTGCCAGCGGGTCTAGCACGGTGGGCGAGCAGTACTTC. Amino acid sequence: CASGSSTVGEQYF. Together with reference TRBV2 and TRBJ2-7, the CDR3 gives the full variable domain: EPEVTQTPSHQVTQMGQEVILRCVPISNHLYFYWYRQILGQKVEFLVSFYNNEISEKSEIFDDQFSVERPDGSNFTLKIRSTKLEDSAMYFCASGSSTVGEQYFGPGTRLTVT.

V and J are TRBV6-5 and TRBJ1-3, with D possibly TRBD1 on 5 matching bases. Germline CDR1 reads MNHEY; CDR2 reads SVGAGI. V was trimmed by 3 bases and J by 4 bases, leaving 10 bases between them. The CDR3 is 14 amino acids. The chain's CDR3 is CASSYGQIGNTIYF. CDR3 nucleotides: TGTGCCAGCAGTTATGGACAAATCGGAAACACCATATATTTT.

The chain combines TRBV30 with TRBJ1-2, with unresolved D. The germline V and J ends were trimmed by 0 bases and 8 bases, with 16 bases remaining between them. The germline CDR1 and CDR2 sequences are GTSNPN and SVGIG (reference sequence). This CDR3 region has 14 residues. The CDR3 protein is CAWSVLGRNFGYTF. The CDR3 nucleotides are TGTGCCTGGAGTGTACTGGGCAGAAACTTCGGCTACACCTTC.